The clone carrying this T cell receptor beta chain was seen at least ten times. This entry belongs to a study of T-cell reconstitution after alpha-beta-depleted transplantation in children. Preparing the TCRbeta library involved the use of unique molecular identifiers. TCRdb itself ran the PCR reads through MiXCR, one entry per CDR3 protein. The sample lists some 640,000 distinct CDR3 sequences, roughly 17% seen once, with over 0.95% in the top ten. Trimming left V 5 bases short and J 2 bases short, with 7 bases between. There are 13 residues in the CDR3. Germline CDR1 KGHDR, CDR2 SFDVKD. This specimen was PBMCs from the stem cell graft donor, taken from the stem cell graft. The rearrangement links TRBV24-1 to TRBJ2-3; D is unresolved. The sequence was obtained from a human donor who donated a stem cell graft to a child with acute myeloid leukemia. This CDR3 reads CATSAQSTDTQYF. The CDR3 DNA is TGTGCCACCAGTGCTCAGTCCACAGATACGCAGTATTTT.